Reported below is one T cell receptor (beta chain). The antigen is undetermined. The data were taken from a study of OX40 agonist ivuxolimab in advanced cancers. The wider study: The study gave patients intravenous ivuxolimab at 0.01 to 10 mg/kg every 2 weeks. Cancers in dose escalation were hepatocellular, melanoma, renal cell and head and neck.

Germline V gives CDR1 SGHRS, CDR2 YFSETQ. The length of the CDR3 is 15 residues. The V gene lost 0 bases and the J gene lost 5 bases, with 14 bases spanning the gap. General study results and limits: Partial responders at 0.1-3.0 mg/kg had among the lowest clonal expansion.

Sequencing was performed with immunoSEQ multiplex PCR; in TCRdb, only in-frame clones are kept and a portion is missing. The repertoire holds 98,000 or so clones, with nearly 90% as singletons. With autoimmune disease history or systemic immunosuppression, patients were excluded. The genes are TRBV5-1 and TRBJ1-1; no firm D call. Sequencing used CD4+ or CD8+ T cells sorted from blood, obtained in a trial of the OX40 agonist ivuxolimab. The sequence derives from an adult with an advanced solid tumor such as melanoma, head and neck, liver or kidney cancer. CDR3 in amino acids: CASSLDGGGWTEAFF. CDR3 nucleotides: TGCGCCAGCAGCTTGGATGGCGGCGGTTGGACTGAAGCTTTCTTT. Combining the CDR3 with reference TRBV5-1 and TRBJ1-1 gives the whole variable domain KAGVTQTPRYLIKTRGQQVTLSCSPISGHRSVSWYQQTPGQGLQFLFEYFSETQRNKGNFPGRFSGRQFSNSRSEMNVSTLELGDSALYLCASSLDGGGWTEAFFGQGTRLTVV.